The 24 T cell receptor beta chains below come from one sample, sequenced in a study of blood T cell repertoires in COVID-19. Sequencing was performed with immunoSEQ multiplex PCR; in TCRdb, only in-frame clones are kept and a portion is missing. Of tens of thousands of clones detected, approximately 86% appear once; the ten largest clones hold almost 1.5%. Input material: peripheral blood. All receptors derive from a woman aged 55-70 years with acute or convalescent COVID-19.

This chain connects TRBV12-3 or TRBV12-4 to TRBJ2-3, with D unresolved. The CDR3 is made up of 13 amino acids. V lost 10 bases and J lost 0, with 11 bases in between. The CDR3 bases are TGTGCCACTGGGCTACACAGCACAGATACGCAGTATTTT. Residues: CATGLHSTDTQYF.

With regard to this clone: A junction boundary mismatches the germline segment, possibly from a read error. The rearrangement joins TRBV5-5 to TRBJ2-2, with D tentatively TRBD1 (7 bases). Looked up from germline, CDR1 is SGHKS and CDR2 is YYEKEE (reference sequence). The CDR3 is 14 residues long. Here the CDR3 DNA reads TGTGCCAGCAGCGCGGGACAGAACAACGGGGAGCTGTTTTTT. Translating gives CASSAGQNNGELFF. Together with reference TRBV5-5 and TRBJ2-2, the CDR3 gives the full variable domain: DAGVTQSPTHLIKTRGQQVTLRCSPISGHKSVSWYQQVLGQGPQFIFQYYEKEERGRGNFPDRFSARQFPNYSSELNVNALLLGDSALYLCASSAGQNNGELFFGEGSRLTVL.

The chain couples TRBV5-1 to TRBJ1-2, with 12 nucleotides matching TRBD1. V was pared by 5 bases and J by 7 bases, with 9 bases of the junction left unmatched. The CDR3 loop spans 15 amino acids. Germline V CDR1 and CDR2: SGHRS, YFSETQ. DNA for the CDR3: TGCGCCAGCAGGATCCCGGGACAGGGGGCATCTGGCTACACCTTC. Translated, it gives CASRIPGQGASGYTF.

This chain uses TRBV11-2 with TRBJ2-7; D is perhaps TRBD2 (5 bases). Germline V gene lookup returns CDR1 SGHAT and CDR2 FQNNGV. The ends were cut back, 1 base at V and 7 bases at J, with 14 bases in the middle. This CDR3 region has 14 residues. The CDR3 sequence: CASSLAGGYQEQYF. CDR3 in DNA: TGTGCCAGCAGCTTAGCAGGCGGGTACCAGGAGCAGTACTTC.

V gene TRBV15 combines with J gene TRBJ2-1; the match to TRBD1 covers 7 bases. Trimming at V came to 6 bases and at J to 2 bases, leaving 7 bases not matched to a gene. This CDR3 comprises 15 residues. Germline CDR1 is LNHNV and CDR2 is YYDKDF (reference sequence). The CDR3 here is CATRSRQGTYNEQFF. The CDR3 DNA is TGTGCCACCAGGTCAAGACAGGGTACCTACAATGAGCAGTTCTTC.

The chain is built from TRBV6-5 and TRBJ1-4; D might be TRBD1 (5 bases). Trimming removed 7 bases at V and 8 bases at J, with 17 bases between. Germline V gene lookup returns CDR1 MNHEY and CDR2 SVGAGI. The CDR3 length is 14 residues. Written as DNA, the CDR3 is TGTGCCAGCAATCGGGACGGGCGGGACGAAAAACTGTTTTTT. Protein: CASNRDGRDEKLFF.

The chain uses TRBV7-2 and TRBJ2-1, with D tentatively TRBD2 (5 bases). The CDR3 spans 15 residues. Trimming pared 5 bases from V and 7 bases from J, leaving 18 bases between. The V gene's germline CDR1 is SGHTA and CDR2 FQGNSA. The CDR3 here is CASSNRGPIRNEQFF. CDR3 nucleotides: TGTGCCAGCAGCAATAGAGGGCCGATTAGGAATGAGCAGTTCTTC.

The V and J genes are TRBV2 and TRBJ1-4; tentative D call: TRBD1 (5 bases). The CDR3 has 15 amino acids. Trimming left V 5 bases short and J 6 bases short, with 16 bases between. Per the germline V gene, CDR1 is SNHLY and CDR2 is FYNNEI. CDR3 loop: CASSRSHVTDEKLFF. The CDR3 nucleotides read TGTGCCAGCAGTCGCTCCCATGTGACAGATGAAAAACTGTTTTTT.

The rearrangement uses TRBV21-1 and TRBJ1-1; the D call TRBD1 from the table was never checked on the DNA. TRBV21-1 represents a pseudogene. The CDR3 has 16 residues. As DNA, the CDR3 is TGTGCCAGCAGCGGACAGGGGGGATTGTTGAACACTGAAGCTTTCTTT. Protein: CASSGQGGLLNTEAFF.

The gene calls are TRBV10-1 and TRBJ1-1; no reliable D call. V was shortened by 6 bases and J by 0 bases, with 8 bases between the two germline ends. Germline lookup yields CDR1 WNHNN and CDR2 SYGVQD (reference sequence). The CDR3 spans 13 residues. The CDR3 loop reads CASRSSLNTEAFF. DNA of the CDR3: TGCGCCAGCAGATCGTCTCTGAACACTGAAGCTTTCTTT.

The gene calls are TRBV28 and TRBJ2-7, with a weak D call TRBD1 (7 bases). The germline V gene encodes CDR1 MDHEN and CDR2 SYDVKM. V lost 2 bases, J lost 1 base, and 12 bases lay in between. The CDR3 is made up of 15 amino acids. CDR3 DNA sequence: TGTGCCAGCAGTTTACAGGGGGGTGGGTCCTACGAGCAGTACTTC. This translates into CASSLQGGGSYEQYF.

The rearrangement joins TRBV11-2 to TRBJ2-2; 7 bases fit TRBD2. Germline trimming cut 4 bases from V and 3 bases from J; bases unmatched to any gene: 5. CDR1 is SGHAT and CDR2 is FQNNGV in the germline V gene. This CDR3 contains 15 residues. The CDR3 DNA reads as TGTGCCAGCAGCTCATCGGGGGGTTACACCGGGGAGCTGTTTTTT. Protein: CASSSSGGYTGELFF.

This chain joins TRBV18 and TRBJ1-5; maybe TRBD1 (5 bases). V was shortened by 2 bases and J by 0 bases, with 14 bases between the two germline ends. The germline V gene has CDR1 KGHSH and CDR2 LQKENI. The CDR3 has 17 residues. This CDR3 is CASSPEAGSYSNQPQHF. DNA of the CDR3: TGTGCCAGCTCACCAGAGGCAGGGTCTTATAGCAATCAGCCCCAGCATTTT.

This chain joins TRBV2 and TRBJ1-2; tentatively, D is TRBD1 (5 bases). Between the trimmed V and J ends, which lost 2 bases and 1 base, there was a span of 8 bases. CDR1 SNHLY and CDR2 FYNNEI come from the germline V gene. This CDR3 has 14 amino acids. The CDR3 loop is CASSEWQGNYGYTF. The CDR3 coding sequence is TGTGCCAGCAGTGAATGGCAGGGTAACTATGGCTACACCTTC. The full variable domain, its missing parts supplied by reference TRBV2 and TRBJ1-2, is EPEVTQTPSHQVTQMGQEVILRCVPISNHLYFYWYRQILGQKVEFLVSFYNNEISEKSEIFDDQFSVERPDGSNFTLKIRSTKLEDSAMYFCASSEWQGNYGYTFGSGTRLTVV.

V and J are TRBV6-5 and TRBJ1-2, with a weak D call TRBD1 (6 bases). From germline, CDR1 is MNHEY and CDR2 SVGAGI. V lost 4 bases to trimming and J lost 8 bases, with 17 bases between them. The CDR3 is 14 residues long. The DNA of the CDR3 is TGTGCCAGCAGTTTCCGGCTCGACAGGACGGGCTACACCTTC. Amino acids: CASSFRLDRTGYTF.

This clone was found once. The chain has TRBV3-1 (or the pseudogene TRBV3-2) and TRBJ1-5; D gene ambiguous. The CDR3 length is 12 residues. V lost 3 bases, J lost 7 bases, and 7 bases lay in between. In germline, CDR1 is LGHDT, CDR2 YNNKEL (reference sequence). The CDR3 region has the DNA TGTGCCAGCAGCCAGGCGGCACAGCCCCAGCATTTT. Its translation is CASSQAAQPQHF.

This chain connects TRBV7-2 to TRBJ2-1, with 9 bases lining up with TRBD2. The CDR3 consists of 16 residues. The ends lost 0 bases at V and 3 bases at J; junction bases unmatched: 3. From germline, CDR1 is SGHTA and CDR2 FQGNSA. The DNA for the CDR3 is TGTGCCAGCAGCTTAGCTAGCGGGAGTGGCTACAATGAGCAGTTCTTC. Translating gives CASSLASGSGYNEQFF.

CDR3 sequence reads: CASSSDRGYWRAEAFF. In DNA, the CDR3 is TGTGCCAGCAGCTCAGACAGGGGTTATTGGCGGGCTGAAGCTTTCTTT. The chain couples TRBV7-8 to TRBJ1-1; 8 bases map to TRBD1. V was clipped by 4 bases and J by 6 bases; unmatched bases: 13. Per the germline V gene, CDR1 is SGHVS and CDR2 is FQNEAQ. The CDR3 extends over 16 amino acids.

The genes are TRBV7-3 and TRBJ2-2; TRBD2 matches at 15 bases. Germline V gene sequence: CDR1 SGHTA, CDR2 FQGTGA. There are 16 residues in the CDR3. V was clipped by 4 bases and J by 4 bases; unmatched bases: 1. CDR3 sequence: CASSSGLAGGTGELFF. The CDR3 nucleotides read TGTGCCAGCAGCTCGGGACTAGCGGGGGGCACCGGGGAGCTGTTTTTT.

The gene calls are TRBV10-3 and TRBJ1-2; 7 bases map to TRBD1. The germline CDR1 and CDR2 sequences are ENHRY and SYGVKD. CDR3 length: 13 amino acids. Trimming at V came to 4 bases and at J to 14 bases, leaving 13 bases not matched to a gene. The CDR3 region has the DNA TGTGCCATCAGTGTTGGGGACAGAGGAAGGTGTACCTTC. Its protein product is CAISVGDRGRCTF.

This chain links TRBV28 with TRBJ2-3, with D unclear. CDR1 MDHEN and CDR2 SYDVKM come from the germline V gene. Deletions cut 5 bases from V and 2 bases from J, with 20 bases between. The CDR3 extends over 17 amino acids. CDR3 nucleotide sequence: TGTGCCAGCAGTCTCCGCCGGGTGATGATGCCCACAGATACGCAGTATTTT. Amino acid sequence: CASSLRRVMMPTDTQYF.

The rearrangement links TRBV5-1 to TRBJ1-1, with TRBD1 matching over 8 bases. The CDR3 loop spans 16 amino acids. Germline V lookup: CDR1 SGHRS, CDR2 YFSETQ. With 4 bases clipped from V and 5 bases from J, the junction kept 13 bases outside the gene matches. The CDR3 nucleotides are TGCGCCAGCAGCCCCCGTGTAGACAGGGGTGGAACTGAAGCTTTCTTT. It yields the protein CASSPRVDRGGTEAFF.

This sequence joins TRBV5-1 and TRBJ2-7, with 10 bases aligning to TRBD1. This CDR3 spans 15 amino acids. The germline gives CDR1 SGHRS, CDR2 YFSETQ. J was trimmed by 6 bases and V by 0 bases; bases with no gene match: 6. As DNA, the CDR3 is TGCGCCAGCAGCTTGGGGGACAGGGGCCCGAGCGAGCAGTACTTC. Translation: CASSLGDRGPSEQYF.

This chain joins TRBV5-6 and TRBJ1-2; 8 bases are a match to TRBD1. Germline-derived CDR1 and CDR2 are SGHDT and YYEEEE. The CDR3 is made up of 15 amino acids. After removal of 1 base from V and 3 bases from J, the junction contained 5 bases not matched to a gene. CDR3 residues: CASSLTPGGDYGYTF. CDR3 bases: TGTGCCAGCAGCTTGACACCAGGGGGCGACTATGGCTACACCTTC.